This T cell receptor beta chain is from a study of T cells in Graves' hyperthyroidism and ophthalmopathy. Germline V CDR1 and CDR2: GTSNPN, SVGIG (reference sequence). V lost 1 base, J lost 11 bases, and 9 bases lay in between. The CDR3 extends over 11 amino acids. General study results and limits: Most expanded thyroid clonotypes above 0.001 recurred in blood.

Clinical symptoms, serum thyroxine, TRAb, thyroid ultrasound and orbital computed tomography informed diagnoses. From less than 13 ml of fresh peripheral blood, PBMCs were isolated. Ten or more counts support this clonotype. The antigen remains unidentified. RNA transcripts were the template for amplifying TCR beta CDR3 regions. Using the HTBI primer set, a first-round RT-PCR was run on the TCR CDR3. From the multiplex PCR reads, TCRdb called clonotypes with MiXCR, one entry per CDR3 protein. The repertoire holds about half a million distinct CDR3 sequences, about 20% seen once, with around 50% in the top ten.

This chain joins TRBV30 and TRBJ2-1; either TRBD1 or TRBD2 may fit D (6 bases each). This TCR came from a man between 35 and 55 years old with Graves' ophthalmopathy. Specimen: blood. The CDR3 here is CAWSGRGKQFF. CDR3 nucleotide sequence: TGTGCCTGGAGTGGGAGGGGGAAGCAGTTCTTC. The variable domain in full, with the rest retrieved from reference TRBV30 and TRBJ2-1, is SQTIHQWPATLVQPVGSPLSLECTVEGTSNPNLYWYRQAAGRGLQLLFYSVGIGQISSEVPQNLSASRPQDRQFILSSKKLLLSDSGFYLCAWSGRGKQFFGPGTRLTVL.